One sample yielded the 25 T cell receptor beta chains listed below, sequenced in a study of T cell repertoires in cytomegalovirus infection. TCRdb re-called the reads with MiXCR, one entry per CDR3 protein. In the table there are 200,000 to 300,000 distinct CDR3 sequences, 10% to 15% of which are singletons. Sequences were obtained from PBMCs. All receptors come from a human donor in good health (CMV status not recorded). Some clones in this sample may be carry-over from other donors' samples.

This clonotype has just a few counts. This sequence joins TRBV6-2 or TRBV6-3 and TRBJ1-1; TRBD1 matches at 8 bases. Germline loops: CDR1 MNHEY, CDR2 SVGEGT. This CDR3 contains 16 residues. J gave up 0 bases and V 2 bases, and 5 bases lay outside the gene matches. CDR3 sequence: CASSYRAGGLNTEAFF. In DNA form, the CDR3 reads TGTGCCAGCAGTTACAGGGCAGGGGGCCTGAACACTGAAGCTTTCTTT.

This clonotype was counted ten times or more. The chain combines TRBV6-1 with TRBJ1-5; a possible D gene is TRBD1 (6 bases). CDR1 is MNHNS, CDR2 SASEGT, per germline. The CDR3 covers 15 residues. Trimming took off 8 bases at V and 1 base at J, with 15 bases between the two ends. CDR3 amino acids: CASRGGARSNQPQHF. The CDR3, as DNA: TGTGCCAGCCGAGGGGGGGCTCGAAGCAATCAGCCCCAGCATTTT.

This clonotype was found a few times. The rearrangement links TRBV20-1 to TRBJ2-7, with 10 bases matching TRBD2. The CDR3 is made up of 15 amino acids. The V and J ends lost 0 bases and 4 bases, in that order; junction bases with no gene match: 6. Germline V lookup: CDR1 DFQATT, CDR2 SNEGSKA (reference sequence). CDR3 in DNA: TGCAGTGCTAGAGATTGGGATAGCGGGAGGTACGAGCAGTACTTC. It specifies CSARDWDSGRYEQYF.

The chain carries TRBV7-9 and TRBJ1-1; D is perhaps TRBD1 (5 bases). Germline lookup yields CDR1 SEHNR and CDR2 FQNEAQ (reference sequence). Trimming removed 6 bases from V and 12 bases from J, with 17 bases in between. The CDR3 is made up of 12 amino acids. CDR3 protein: CASSLSGGDTFF. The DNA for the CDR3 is TGTGCCAGCAGTTTAAGCGGGGGGGATACTTTCTTT.

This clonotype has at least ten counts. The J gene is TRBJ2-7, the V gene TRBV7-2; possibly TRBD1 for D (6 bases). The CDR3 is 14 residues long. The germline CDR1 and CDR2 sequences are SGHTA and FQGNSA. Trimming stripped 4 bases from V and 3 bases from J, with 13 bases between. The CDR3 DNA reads TGTGCCAGCAGCTCCCGAAGGGGGTACTACGAGCAGTACTTC. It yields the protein CASSSRRGYYEQYF.

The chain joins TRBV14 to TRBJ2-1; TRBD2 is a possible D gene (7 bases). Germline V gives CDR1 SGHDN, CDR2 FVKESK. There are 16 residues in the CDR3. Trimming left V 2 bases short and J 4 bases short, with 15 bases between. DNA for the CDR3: TGTGCCAGCAGCCAATTCTCGGGGGGCAGATACAATGAGCAGTTCTTC. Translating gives CASSQFSGGRYNEQFF.

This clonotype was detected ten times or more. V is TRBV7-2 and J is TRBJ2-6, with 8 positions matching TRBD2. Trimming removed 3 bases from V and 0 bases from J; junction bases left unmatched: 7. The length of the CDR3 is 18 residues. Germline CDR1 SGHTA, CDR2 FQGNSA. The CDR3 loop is CASSFRGAGGSGANVLTF. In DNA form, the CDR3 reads TGTGCCAGCAGCTTTAGGGGTGCGGGGGGCTCTGGGGCCAACGTCCTGACTTTC.

This CDR3 is CASSPGVYYEQYF. Written as DNA, the CDR3 is TGTGCCAGCAGCCCAGGGGTATACTACGAGCAGTACTTC. The genes are TRBV12-3 or TRBV12-4 and TRBJ2-7; D is perhaps TRBD1 (6 bases). Between the trimmed V and J ends, which lost 6 bases and 3 bases, there was a span of 12 bases. This CDR3 is 13 amino acids long.

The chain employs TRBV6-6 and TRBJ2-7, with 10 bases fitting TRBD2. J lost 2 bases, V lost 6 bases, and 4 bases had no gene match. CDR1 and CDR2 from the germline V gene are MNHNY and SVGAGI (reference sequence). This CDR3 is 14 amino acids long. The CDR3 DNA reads TGTGCCAGCAGACCAGCGGGAGGGACCTACGAGCAGTACTTC. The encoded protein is CASRPAGGTYEQYF.

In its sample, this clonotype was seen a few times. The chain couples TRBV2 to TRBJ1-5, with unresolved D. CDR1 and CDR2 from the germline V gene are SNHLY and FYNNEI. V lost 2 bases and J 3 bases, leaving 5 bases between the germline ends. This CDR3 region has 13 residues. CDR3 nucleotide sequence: TGTGCCAGCAGTGAATATTCCAATCAGCCCCAGCATTTT. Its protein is CASSEYSNQPQHF.

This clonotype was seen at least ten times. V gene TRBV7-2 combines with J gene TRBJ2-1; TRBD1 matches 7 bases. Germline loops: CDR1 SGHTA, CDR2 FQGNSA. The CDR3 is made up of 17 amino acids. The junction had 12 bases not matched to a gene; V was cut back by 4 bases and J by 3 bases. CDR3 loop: CASSSIFTTGLYNEQFF. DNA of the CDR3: TGTGCCAGCAGCTCAATTTTCACGACAGGGCTCTACAATGAGCAGTTCTTC.

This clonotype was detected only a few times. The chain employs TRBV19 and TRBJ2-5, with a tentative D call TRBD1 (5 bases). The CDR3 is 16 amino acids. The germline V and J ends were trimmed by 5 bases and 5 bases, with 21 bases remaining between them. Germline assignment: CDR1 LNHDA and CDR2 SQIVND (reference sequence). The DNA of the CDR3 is TGTGCCAGTAGTGCCTTTGGAGCAGGGAATCGGGAGACCCAGTACTTC. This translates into CASSAFGAGNRETQYF. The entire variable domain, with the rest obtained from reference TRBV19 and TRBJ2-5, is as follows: DGGITQSPKYLFRKEGQNVTLSCEQNLNHDAMYWYRQDPGQGLRLIYYSQIVNDFQKGDIAEGYSVSREKKESFPLTVTSAQKNPTAFYLCASSAFGAGNRETQYFGPGTRLLVL.

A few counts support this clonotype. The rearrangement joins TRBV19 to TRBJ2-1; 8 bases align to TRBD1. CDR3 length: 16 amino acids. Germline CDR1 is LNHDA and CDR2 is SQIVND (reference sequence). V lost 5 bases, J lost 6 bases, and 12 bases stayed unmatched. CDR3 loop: CASSAEDRAVPNEQFF. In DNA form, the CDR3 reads TGTGCCAGTAGTGCCGAGGACAGGGCAGTGCCCAATGAGCAGTTCTTC.

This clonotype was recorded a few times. In nucleotides, the CDR3 is TGTGCCAGCGGAAATCTGCGGGGGACGGAGACCCAGTACTTC. This sequence encodes CASGNLRGTETQYF. The chain is built from TRBV7-9 and TRBJ2-5; 7 bases map to TRBD2. Germline CDR1 and CDR2: SEHNR and FQNEAQ (reference sequence). The CDR3 is 14 residues long. The junction had 11 bases not matched to a gene; V was cut back by 8 bases and J by 5 bases.

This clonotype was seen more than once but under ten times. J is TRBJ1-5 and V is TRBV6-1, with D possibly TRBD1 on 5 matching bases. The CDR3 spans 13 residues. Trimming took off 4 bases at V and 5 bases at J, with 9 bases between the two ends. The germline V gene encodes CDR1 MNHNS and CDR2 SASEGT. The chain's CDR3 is CASSAGGDQPQHF. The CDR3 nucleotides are TGTGCCAGCAGTGCGGGGGGGGATCAGCCCCAGCATTTT.

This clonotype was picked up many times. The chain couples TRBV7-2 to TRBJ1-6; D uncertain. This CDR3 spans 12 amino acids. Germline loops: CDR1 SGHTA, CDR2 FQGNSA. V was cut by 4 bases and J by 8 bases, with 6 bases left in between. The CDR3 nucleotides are TGTGCCAGCAGCTGGAGGGATTCACCCCTCCACTTT. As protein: CASSWRDSPLHF.

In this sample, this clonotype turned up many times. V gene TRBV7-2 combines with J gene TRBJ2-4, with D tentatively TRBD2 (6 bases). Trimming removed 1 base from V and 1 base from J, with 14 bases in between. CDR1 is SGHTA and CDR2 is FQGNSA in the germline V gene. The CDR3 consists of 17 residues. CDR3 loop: CASSLGRSGVAKNIQYF. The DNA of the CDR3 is TGTGCCAGCAGCTTAGGGCGGTCGGGGGTGGCCAAAAACATTCAGTACTTC.

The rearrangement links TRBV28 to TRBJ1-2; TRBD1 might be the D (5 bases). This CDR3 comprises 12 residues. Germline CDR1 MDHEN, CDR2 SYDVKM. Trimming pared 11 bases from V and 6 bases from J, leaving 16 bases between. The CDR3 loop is CASFEQGHGYTF. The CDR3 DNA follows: TGTGCCTCCTTCGAGCAGGGCCATGGCTACACCTTC.

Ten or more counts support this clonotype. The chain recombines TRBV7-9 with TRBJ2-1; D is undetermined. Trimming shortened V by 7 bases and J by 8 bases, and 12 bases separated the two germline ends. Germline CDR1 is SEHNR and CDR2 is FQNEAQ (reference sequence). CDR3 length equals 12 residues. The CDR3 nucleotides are TGTGCCAGCATGGTTGACGGCGATGAGCAGTTCTTC. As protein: CASMVDGDEQFF.

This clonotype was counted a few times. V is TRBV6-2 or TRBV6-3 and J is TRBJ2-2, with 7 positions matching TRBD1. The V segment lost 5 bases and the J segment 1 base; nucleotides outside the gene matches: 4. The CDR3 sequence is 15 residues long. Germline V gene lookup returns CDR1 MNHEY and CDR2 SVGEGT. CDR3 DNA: TGTGCCAGCAGTCACAGGGGCCTGAACACCGGGGAGCTGTTTTTT. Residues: CASSHRGLNTGELFF.

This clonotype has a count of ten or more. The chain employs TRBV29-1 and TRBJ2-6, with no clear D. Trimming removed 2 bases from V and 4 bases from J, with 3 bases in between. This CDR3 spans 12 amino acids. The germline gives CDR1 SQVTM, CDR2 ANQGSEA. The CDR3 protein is CSVERGANVLTF. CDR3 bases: TGCAGCGTTGAAAGGGGGGCCAACGTCCTGACTTTC.

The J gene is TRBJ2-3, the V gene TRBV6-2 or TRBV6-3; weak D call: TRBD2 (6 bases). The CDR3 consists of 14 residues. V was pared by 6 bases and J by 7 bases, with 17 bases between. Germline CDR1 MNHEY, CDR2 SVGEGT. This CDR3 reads CASSNSGTSNTQYF. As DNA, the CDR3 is TGTGCCAGCAGCAATTCGGGGACTTCAAATACGCAGTATTTT.

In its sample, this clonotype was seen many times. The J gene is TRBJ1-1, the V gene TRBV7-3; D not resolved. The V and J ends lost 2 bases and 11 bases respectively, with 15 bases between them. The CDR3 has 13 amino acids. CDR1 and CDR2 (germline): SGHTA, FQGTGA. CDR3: CASSLSLADGAFF. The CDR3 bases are TGTGCCAGCAGCTTATCGTTGGCAGATGGGGCTTTCTTT.

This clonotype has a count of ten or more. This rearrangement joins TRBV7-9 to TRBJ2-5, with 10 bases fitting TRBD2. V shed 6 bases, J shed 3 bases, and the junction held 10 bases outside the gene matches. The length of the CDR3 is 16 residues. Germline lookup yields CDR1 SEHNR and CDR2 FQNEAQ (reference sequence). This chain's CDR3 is CASSPPSAGGEETQYF. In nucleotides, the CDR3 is TGTGCCAGCAGTCCTCCTTCAGCGGGGGGGGAAGAGACCCAGTACTTC.

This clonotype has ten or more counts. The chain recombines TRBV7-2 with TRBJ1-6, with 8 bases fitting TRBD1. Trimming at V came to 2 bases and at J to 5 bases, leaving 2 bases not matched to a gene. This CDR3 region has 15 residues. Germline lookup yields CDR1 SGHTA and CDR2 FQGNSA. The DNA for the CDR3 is TGTGCCAGCAGCTTACTGGGACAGGATAATTCACCCCTCCACTTT. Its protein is CASSLLGQDNSPLHF.